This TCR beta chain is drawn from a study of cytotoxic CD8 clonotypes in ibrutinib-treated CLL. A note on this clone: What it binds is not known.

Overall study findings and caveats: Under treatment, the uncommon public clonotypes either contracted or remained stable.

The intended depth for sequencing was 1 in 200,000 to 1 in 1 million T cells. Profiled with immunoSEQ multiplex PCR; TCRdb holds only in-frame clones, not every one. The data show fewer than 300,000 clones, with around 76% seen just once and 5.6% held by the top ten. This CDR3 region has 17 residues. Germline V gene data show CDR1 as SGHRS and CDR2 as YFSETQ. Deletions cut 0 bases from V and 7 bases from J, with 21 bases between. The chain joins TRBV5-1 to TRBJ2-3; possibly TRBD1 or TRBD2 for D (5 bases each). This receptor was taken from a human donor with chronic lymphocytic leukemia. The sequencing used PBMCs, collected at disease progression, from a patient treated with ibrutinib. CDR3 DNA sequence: TGCGCCAGCAGCTTGGCCCGCAGGATTAATGGGGGAAATACGCAGTATTTT. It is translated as CASSLARRINGGNTQYF.